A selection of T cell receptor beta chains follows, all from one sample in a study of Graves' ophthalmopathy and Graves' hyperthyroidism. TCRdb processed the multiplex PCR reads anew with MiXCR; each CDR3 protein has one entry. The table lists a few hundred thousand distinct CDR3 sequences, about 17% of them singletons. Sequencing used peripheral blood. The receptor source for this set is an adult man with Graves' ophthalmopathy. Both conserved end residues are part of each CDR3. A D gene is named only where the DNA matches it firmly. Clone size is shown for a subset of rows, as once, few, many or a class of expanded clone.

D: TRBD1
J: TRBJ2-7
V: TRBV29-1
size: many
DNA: TGCAGCGTAATTCTAACAGGGGGCCACGAGCAGTACTTC
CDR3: CSVILTGGHEQYF

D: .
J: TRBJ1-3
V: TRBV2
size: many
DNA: TGTGCCAGCAGTGGGACGGGCTCTGGAAACACCATATATTTT
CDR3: CASSGTGSGNTIYF

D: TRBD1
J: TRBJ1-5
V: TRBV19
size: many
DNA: TGTGCCAGTAGTAGAGACAGGGGTCTTACTAATCAGCCCCAGCATTTT
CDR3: CASSRDRGLTNQPQHF

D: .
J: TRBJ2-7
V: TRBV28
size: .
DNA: TGTGCCAGCAGTTTATATGGGAGACAGTTCTCCTACGAGCAGTACTTC
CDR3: CASSLYGRQFSYEQYF

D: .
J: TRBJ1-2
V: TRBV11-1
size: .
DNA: TGTGCCAGCAGCTTAGCGGTAAGACGGACGAACTATGGCTACACCTTC
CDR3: CASSLAVRRTNYGYTF

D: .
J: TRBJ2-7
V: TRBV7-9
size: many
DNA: TGTGCCAGCAGCTTGGAGTCTGGGGAGCAGTACTTC
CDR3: CASSLESGEQYF

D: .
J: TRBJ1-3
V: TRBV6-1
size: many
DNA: TGTGCCAGCAGGCAACCAGGGTCTGGAAACACCATATATTTT
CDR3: CASRQPGSGNTIYF

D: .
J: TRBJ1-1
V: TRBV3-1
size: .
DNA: TGTGCCAGCAGCCAAGATTCGGGGCTGAACACTGAAGCTTTCTTT
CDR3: CASSQDSGLNTEAFF

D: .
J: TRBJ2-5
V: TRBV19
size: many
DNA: TGTGCCAGTAGTATAGCGGGAGAGACCCAGTACTTC
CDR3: CASSIAGETQYF

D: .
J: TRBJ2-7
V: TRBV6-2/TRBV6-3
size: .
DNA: TGTGCCAGCAGCCCTAGTGGAGGGCGAACCTACGAGCAGTACTTC
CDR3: CASSPSGGRTYEQYF

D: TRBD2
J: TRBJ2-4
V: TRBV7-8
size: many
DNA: TGTGCCAGCAGCTTATATACGGGGGGTGTCAAAAACATTCAGTACTTC
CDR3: CASSLYTGGVKNIQYF

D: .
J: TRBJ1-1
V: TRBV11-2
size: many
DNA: TGTGCCAGCAGCTTAGTTAGGTTGGGGAACACTGAAGCTTTCTTT
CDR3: CASSLVRLGNTEAFF

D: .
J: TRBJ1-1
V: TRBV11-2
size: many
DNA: TGTGCCAGCAGCTTAACCTACACTGAAGCTTTCTTT
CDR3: CASSLTYTEAFF

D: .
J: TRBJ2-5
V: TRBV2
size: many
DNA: TGTGCCAGCGCCGGGAGAACGAGGGGAGAGACCCAGTACTTC
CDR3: CASAGRTRGETQYF

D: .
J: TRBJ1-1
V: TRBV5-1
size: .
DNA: TGCGCCAGCAGCTTGGGGACCTCTGAAGCTTTCTTT
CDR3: CASSLGTSEAFF

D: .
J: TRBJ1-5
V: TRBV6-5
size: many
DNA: TGTGCCAGCAGGCCCAGGGTTGAGGATAGCAATCAGCCCCAGCATTTT
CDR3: CASRPRVEDSNQPQHF

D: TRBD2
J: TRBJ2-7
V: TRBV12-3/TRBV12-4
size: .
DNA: TGTGCCAGCAGTTTGTACGTGGGACTAGCGGGAGCCTACGAGCAGTACTTC
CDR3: CASSLYVGLAGAYEQYF

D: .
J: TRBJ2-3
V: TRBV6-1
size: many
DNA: TGTGCCAGCAGCCGCGCGGAGAGAGATACGCAGTATTTT
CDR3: CASSRAERDTQYF

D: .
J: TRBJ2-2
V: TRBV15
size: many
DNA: TGTGCCACCAGCAGGGACGTCGGCGGGGAGCTGTTTTTT
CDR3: CATSRDVGGELFF

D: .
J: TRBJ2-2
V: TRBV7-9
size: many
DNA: TGTGCCAGCAGCTTAGGCGGAAAGAACACCGGGGAGCTGTTTTTT
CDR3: CASSLGGKNTGELFF

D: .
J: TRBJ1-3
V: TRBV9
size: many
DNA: TGTGCCAGCAGCGGAACGGACAGCTCTGGAAACACCATATATTTT
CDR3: CASSGTDSSGNTIYF

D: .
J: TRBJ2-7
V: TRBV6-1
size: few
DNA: TGTGCCAGCAGAATGGTGGCAGGTTTCCACGAGCAGTACTTC
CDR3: CASRMVAGFHEQYF

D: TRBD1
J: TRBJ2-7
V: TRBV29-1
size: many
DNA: TGCAGCGTTGGGGGACAGGGTACGCCTGGCGAGCAGTACTTC
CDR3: CSVGGQGTPGEQYF

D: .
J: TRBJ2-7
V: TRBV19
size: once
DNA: TGTGCCAGTAGCAAATGGCCACTAGTACAACGGGACGAGCAGTACTTC
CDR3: CASSKWPLVQRDEQYF

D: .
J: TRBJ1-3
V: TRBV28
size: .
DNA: TGTGCCAGCAGTTGGGGGCTTGGAAACACCATATATTTT
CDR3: CASSWGLGNTIYF

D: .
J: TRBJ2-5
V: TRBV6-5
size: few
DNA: TGTGCCAGCAGTTGGGTAGATCAAGAGACCCAGTACTTC
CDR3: CASSWVDQETQYF

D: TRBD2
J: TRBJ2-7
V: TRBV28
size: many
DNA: TGTGCCGGGGGAGGGCGGTACGAGCAGTACTTC
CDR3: CAGGGRYEQYF

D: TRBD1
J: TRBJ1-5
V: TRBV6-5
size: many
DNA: TGTGCCAGCACCTCGGGACAGCCAAATCAGCCCCAGCATTTT
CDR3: CASTSGQPNQPQHF

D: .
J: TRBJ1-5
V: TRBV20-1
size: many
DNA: TGCAGTGCTAGAGGTGATCAGCCCCAGCATTTT
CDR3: CSARGDQPQHF

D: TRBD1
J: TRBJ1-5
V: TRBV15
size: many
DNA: TGTGCCACCAGCACCGGACAGGGAAAGGTCGATAGCAATCAGCCCCAGCATTTT
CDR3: CATSTGQGKVDSNQPQHF

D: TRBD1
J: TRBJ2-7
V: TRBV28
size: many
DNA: TGTGCCAGCAGCATCGACAGGGGAGGCGAGCAGTACTTC
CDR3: CASSIDRGGEQYF

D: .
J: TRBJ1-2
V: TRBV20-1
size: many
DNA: TGCACCTCCCAGGGCACCACCTTTGTGGGCTACACCTTC
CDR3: CTSQGTTFVGYTF

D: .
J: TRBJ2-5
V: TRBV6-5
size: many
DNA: TGTGCCAGCAGTTACTCCCACAGGGTTGAGACCCAGTACTTC
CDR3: CASSYSHRVETQYF

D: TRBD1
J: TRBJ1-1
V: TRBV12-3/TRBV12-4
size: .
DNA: TGTGCCAGCAGTTTAGTGAGGGACAGGGGGCCTGAAGCTTTCTTT
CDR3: CASSLVRDRGPEAFF

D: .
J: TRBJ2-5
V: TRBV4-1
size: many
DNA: TGCGCCAGCAGCCCTACATCCGCCCAAGAGACCCAGTACTTC
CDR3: CASSPTSAQETQYF

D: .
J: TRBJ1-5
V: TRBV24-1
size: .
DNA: TGTGCCACCAGTGATGGCCGGGACTATCAGCCCCAGCATTTT
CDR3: CATSDGRDYQPQHF

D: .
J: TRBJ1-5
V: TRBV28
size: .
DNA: TGTGCCAGCAGCCCCGGAGCATCCGATCAGCCCCAGCATTTT
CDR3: CASSPGASDQPQHF

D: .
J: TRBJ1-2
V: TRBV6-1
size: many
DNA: TGTGCCAGCAGTGAATCTTATTATGGCTACACCTTC
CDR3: CASSESYYGYTF

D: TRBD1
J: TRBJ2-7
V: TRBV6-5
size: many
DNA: TGTGCCAGCAGTTATATAACGACAGGGGGCTCCTACGAGCAGTACTTC
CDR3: CASSYITTGGSYEQYF

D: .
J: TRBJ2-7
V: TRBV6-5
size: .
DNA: TGTGCCAGCAGTTACCCGGGACGCTACGAGCAGTACTTC
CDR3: CASSYPGRYEQYF

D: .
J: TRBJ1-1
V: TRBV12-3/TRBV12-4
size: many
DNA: TGTGCCAGCAGTTTAACGGGGGCGGGGACTGAAGCTTTCTTT
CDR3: CASSLTGAGTEAFF

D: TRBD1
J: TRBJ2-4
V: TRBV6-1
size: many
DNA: TGTGCCAGCAGTCCGACAGGGAAAAACATTCAGTACTTC
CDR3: CASSPTGKNIQYF